The clone carrying this T cell receptor (beta chain) has ten or more counts. The data belong to a study of T cells in Graves' hyperthyroidism and ophthalmopathy. Trimming took 2 bases from V and 4 from J; bases not matched to a gene: 7. Per the germline V gene, CDR1 is KGHSH and CDR2 is LQKENI. CDR3 size: 15 residues. At first hyperthyroidism diagnosis, before any ophthalmopathy symptoms, the blood sample was collected. Amplification targeted TCR beta CDR3 regions from RNA transcripts. First-round RT-PCR with HTBI primers amplified the TCR CDR3 region. MiXCR, run by TCRdb on the multiplex PCR reads, gives a single entry per CDR3 protein. Of roughly 500,000 distinct CDR3 sequences listed, approximately 15% are singletons.

This sequence joins TRBV18 and TRBJ1-2; 7 bases fit TRBD1. Source material: blood. The sequence was collected from a woman younger than 45 with Graves' hyperthyroidism that later progressed to Graves' ophthalmopathy. This CDR3 is CASSPDEGGFYGYTF. For the CDR3, the DNA is TGTGCCAGCTCACCAGATGAAGGGGGCTTCTATGGCTACACCTTC.